This TCR beta chain is drawn from a study of early T cells in non-severe SARS-CoV-2 infection. Turning to the study itself: With bulk RNA from unsorted whole blood as input, sequencing yielded unpaired chains.

The TCR library protocol was used to attach unique molecular identifiers. These identifiers were attached to individual cDNA molecules. TCRdb used MiXCR to reprocess the 5' RACE reads, holding one entry per CDR3 protein. The sample carries about 76,000 distinct CDR3 sequences, 12% recorded once. V lost 1 base, J lost 0 bases, and 10 bases lay in between. The length of the CDR3 is 16 residues. Germline V gene lookup returns CDR1 LGHDT and CDR2 YNNKEL (reference sequence). This clonotype was detected a few times. What it recognizes is unknown. Points from the study as a whole: The matching step, a VDJdb search, favored anti-spike CD8 responses and missed private and CD4 specificities.

The rearrangement uses TRBV3-1 and TRBJ2-1; perhaps TRBD2 as D (6 bases). What was sequenced was whole blood. The receptor was derived from an adult who was a healthcare worker with PCR-confirmed SARS-CoV-2 infection or an uninfected control (not recorded which). CDR3: CASSQGAGFSYNEQFF. The CDR3 DNA sequence: TGTGCCAGCAGCCAAGGGGCGGGATTCTCCTACAATGAGCAGTTCTTC.